This TCR beta chain stems from a study of monozygotic twins with inflammatory bowel disease. In germline, CDR1 is SGHRS, CDR2 YFSETQ. The CDR3 runs to 15 residues. Template switching introduced UMIs that contain a 6-nucleotide sample barcode. TCRdb re-called the 5' RACE reads, yielding one record per CDR3 amino acid sequence without DNA. The sample holds under 150,000 distinct CDR3 sequences. Material: blood. The sequence came from a human donor with ulcerative colitis or Crohn's disease, or a healthy co-twin of an affected twin (not recorded which). The chain has TRBV5-1 and TRBJ1-6; without DNA, the TCRdb call of TRBD1 cannot be checked. The chain's CDR3 is CASSLMGQGGSPLHF.